This T cell receptor (beta chain) was identified in a study of cytomegalovirus exposure and HLA in healthy donors. PCR primers comprised 60 Vbeta and 13 Jbeta primers. Under the authors' procedure: About 12 million shared chains were among the roughly 78 million unique TCR beta chains that a later analysis counted. TCRdb's copy holds only in-frame clones and misses some; the assay was immunoSEQ multiplex PCR. V and J calls and clone size are given by that table; D and trimming were obtained from the DNA. The sample has under 150,000 clones, 80% seen once. Germline V CDR1 and CDR2: SGDLS, YYNGEE. The CDR3 totals 15 residues. Unmatched junction bases numbered 3, after V lost 3 bases and J lost 3 bases. Study-wide results and limits: Only CMV serostatus was available as immune exposure information. Previous analysis showed most TCR beta V segments were productive about 90% or about 30% of the time. TCR beta V- and J-gene trimming was later associated with a missense DCLRE1C variant.

On this clone: The antigen is not known.

Sequencing used PBMCs. This chain links TRBV9 with TRBJ2-1; 10 bases agree with TRBD2. The receptor's source is a man aged 30-40 years in good health and CMV-seronegative. Here the CDR3 reads CASSARTSGYNEQFF. CDR3 sequence (DNA): TGTGCCAGCAGCGCCAGGACTAGCGGCTACAATGAGCAGTTCTTC.